A selection of T cell receptor beta chains follows, all from one sample in a study of T cells in Graves' hyperthyroidism and ophthalmopathy. Via MiXCR, TCRdb re-called the multiplex PCR reads, giving one row per CDR3 protein. The sample carries 480,000 or so distinct CDR3 sequences, around 43% recorded once. The sequencing input was peripheral blood or thyroid tissue (not recorded which). All receptors come from an adult woman with Graves' disease, either hyperthyroidism or ophthalmopathy (not recorded which). Both conserved end residues are part of each CDR3. Fields, in order: CDR3 protein, CDR3 DNA, V gene, J gene, D gene, clone size. D genes are given only for firm matches. Only part of the rows carry a size: once, few, many, or a class if the clone is expanded.

CASSLGEGTVYGYTF	TGTGCCAGCAGCTTAGGAGAGGGGACGGTCTATGGCTACACCTTC	TRBV7-6	TRBJ1-2	NA	NA
CAWSAPEGPQHF	TGTGCCTGGAGTGCCCCCGAGGGGCCCCAGCATTTT	TRBV30	TRBJ1-5	NA	few
CASSGTGLQWNTF	TGTGCCAGCAGCGGGACAGGGTTGCAGTGGAACACCTTC	TRBV2	TRBJ1-2	TRBD1	once
CASGRRGYGQTQYF	TGTGCCAGTGGAAGAAGAGGGTATGGACAGACCCAGTACTTC	TRBV7-3	TRBJ2-5	NA	NA
CASSFGSGAQYF	TGTGCCAGCAGCTTCGGCAGCGGGGCCCAGTACTTC	TRBV7-2	TRBJ2-5	TRBD2	NA
CASSRDRGRETQYF	TGTGCCAGCAGCAGGGACAGGGGGCGAGAGACCCAGTACTTC	TRBV12-3/TRBV12-4	TRBJ2-5	TRBD1	NA
CSVAGTPANYGYTF	TGCAGCGTCGCCGGGACACCAGCTAACTATGGCTACACCTTC	TRBV29-1	TRBJ1-2	NA	NA
CASSAAVQVRNSPLHF	TGTGCCAGCAGTGCGGCAGTGCAAGTCCGGAATTCACCCCTCCACTTT	TRBV4-2	TRBJ1-6	NA	NA
CASSLAIQTNTEAFF	TGCGCCAGCAGCTTGGCTATACAGACGAACACTGAAGCTTTCTTT	TRBV5-1	TRBJ1-1	NA	many
CASSVGGDSGKLFF	TGTGCCAGCAGCGTCGGGGGAGACTCTGGAAAACTGTTTTTT	TRBV9	TRBJ1-4	NA	NA
CASSLGTGGANVLTF	TGTGCCAGCAGCTTAGGGACAGGTGGGGCCAACGTCCTGACTTTC	TRBV7-9	TRBJ2-6	TRBD1	many
CATSGAGTNTEAFF	TGTGCCACCAGTGGCGCAGGGACGAACACTGAAGCTTTCTTT	TRBV24-1	TRBJ1-1	NA	NA
CASSLNRTNSNQPQHF	TGTGCCAGCAGTTTAAACCGAACTAACAGCAATCAGCCCCAGCATTTT	TRBV12-3/TRBV12-4	TRBJ1-5	NA	NA
CASSTGSANSGNTF	TGTGCCAGCAGTACCGGATCAGCAAACTCTGGAAACACCTTC	TRBV9	TRBJ1-2	NA	NA
CASSLSHVTGELFF	TGTGCCAGCAGCTTAAGTCACGTTACCGGGGAGCTGTTTTTT	TRBV7-3	TRBJ2-2	NA	many
CASSPMTGGDIYEQYF	TGTGCCAGCAGCCCCATGACGGGAGGCGACATCTACGAGCAGTACTTC	TRBV12-3/TRBV12-4	TRBJ2-7	TRBD2	NA
CASSFREGLTGELFF	TGTGCCAGCAGCTTCCGGGAGGGCCTCACCGGGGAGCTGTTTTTT	TRBV11-2	TRBJ2-2	TRBD2	many
CASSYGLAGQETQYF	TGTGCCAGCAGTTACGGCCTAGCGGGCCAAGAGACCCAGTACTTC	TRBV6-5	TRBJ2-5	TRBD2	NA
CASSLRVRSSQPYEQYF	TGTGCCAGCAGCTTACGCGTCCGTAGCTCTCAACCTTACGAGCAGTACTTC	TRBV13	TRBJ2-7	NA	many